The 5 T cell receptor beta chains in this list originate from one sample, sequenced in a study of T cell responses to AZD1222 COVID-19 vaccine (dated by TCRdb to about 2021). Interpreted using the paper, the time point label stands for: baseline before first vaccination. Library prep was done by the immunoSEQ multiplex PCR assay. TCRdb stores this immuneACCESS table with in-frame sequences only. Part of the clones is absent; in the studies checked, under half of the shortfall reflects unresolved V genes, and no reason is known for the rest. This sample gives 150,000 to 200,000 clones in total; 94% of them show up just once. The biggest ten clones account for 9.2% of the sample. This specimen was peripheral blood, taken on day 0 of AZD1222 vaccination. The receptor set was obtained from an adult in good health.

The gene calls are TRBV7-2 and TRBJ2-2; 7 bases fit TRBD1. V shed 5 bases and J 5 bases; nucleotides not matched to a gene: 8. The CDR3 contains 15 residues. Germline-derived CDR1 and CDR2 are SGHTA and FQGNSA. CDR3 amino acids: CASSMRQGRTGELFF. In DNA, the CDR3 is TGTGCCAGCAGCATGAGACAGGGTCGGACCGGGGAGCTGTTTTTT.

The sample holds a few counts of this clone. The chain has TRBV30 and TRBJ1-3, with 7 bases fitting TRBD1. V dropped 5 bases and J dropped 4; count of bases not matched to a gene: 5. The CDR3 is made up of 13 amino acids. Germline-derived CDR1 and CDR2 are GTSNPN and SVGIG (reference sequence). The CDR3 reads CAWAQTGGNTIYF. The CDR3, as DNA: TGTGCCTGGGCCCAGACAGGGGGAAACACCATATATTTT.

The chain recombines TRBV18 with TRBJ2-7, with 8 nucleotides matching TRBD1. The CDR3 runs 15 residues. CDR1 and CDR2 from the germline V gene are KGHSH and LQKENI. Trimming removed 9 bases from V and 2 bases from J; junction bases left unmatched: 12. CDR3 nucleotide sequence: TGTGCCAGTACCGCCGGGACAGGTCGAACCTACGAGCAGTACTTC. Translating it yields CASTAGTGRTYEQYF.

The chain uses TRBV5-4 and TRBJ2-3, with 8 nucleotides matching TRBD2. The length of the CDR3 is 16 residues. Trimming cost V 4 bases and J 1 base; bases outside gene matches: 8. Germline V CDR1 and CDR2: SGHNT, YYREEE (reference sequence). This CDR3 is CASSPGLGPGTDTQYF. The CDR3 DNA follows: TGTGCCAGCAGCCCGGGACTAGGGCCCGGCACAGATACGCAGTATTTT.

The rearrangement joins TRBV2 to TRBJ1-2; 7 positions match TRBD1. This CDR3 spans 14 amino acids. Germline CDR1 reads SNHLY; CDR2 reads FYNNEI. With V trimmed by 6 bases and J by 6 bases, 10 bases remained unmatched. The CDR3 DNA reads as TGTGCCAGCAGGGAACAGGGGCTACGGGATGGCTACACCTTC. Its protein product is CASREQGLRDGYTF.